This TCR beta chain was identified in a study of long-term antiretroviral therapy in people with HIV. immunoSEQ v3.0 was run at survey level. A per-sample goal of about 40,000-55,000 T-cell genomes was targeted by sequencing. Only in-frame clones appear in the TCRdb table, and some are missing; sequencing was by immunoSEQ multiplex PCR. The sample consists of under 30,000 clones, 81% of them appearing once. CDR1 and CDR2 (germline): MNHEY, SVGAGI. The CDR3 totals 15 residues. J lost 0 bases, V lost 6 bases, and 7 bases had no gene match. The sequenced sample was unsorted PBMCs, obtained 4.4 years after starting antiretroviral therapy. The rearrangement uses TRBV6-5 and TRBJ2-7, with 8 bases aligning to TRBD2. This TCR was sampled from a man aged 25 to 40 with HIV. The CDR3 is CASRSGGISSYEQYF. The CDR3 DNA reads TGTGCCAGCAGAAGCGGGGGAATCAGCTCCTACGAGCAGTACTTC.